The rows below give T cell receptor beta chains drawn from one sample of a study of T cell responses to AZD1222 COVID-19 vaccine. Libraries were prepared by immunoSEQ multiplex PCR; TCRdb keeps only in-frame clonotypes and omits some of them. The table has 130,000 or so clones, about 86% seen once. Sequencing was performed on peripheral blood, taken on day 0 of AZD1222 vaccination. The origin of the receptors is an adult in good health. CDR3s leave out the opening cysteine and the closing phenylalanine or tryptophan. A D gene is named only where the DNA matches it firmly.

CDR3 length	V gene	J gene	D gene	CDR3 protein
12	TRBV6-5	TRBJ2-7	TRBD1	ASSPDRASYEQY
13	TRBV7-9	TRBJ2-2	TRBD2	ASSLLAANTGELF
13	TRBV24-1	TRBJ2-5	TRBD1	ATSSGTGGIETQY
12	TRBV4-1	TRBJ1-4	-	ASSQRPSSEKLF
12	TRBV28	TRBJ2-7	TRBD2	ASTSGSRAYEQY
13	TRBV4-1	TRBJ2-3	TRBD2	ASRGTTTSTDTQY
10	TRBV28	TRBJ2-2	-	ASRLDTGELF
10	TRBV24-1	TRBJ2-5	-	ATGQNQETQY
12	TRBV28	TRBJ2-7	TRBD2	ASSLGLAGGEQY
14	TRBV23-1	TRBJ1-1	TRBD1	ASSQPQDRVNTEAF
13	TRBV19	TRBJ1-1	-	ASSPIRNSNSEAF
13	TRBV9	TRBJ2-5	-	ASSVQGGGQETQY
10	TRBV18	TRBJ1-1	-	ASSLPTAPAF
12	TRBV7-9	TRBJ2-7	-	ASSLRDGFYEQY
15	TRBV19	TRBJ2-5	TRBD2	ASRKGTSGIYQETQY
11	TRBV5-6	TRBJ1-1	TRBD1	ASSLDRGLEAF
14	TRBV11-2	TRBJ1-3	-	ASSLRQGFSGNTIY
11	TRBV20-1	TRBJ1-2	-	SASQGNDYGYT
15	TRBV11-2	TRBJ2-3	-	ASSPGVGRFAVDTQY
13	TRBV7-9	TRBJ2-7	-	ASSLGIAESYEQY
9	TRBV27	TRBJ2-1	TRBD2	ASLLGGVMF
15	TRBV6-2/TRBV6-3	TRBJ1-6	TRBD1	ASSRDRGYIGNSPLH
13	TRBV11-2	TRBJ2-1	TRBD2	ASSTRLAGDNEQF
13	TRBV4-3	TRBJ1-6	-	ASSQGPTDNSPLH
10	TRBV2	TRBJ2-7	-	ASSEGRGRQY
15	TRBV9	TRBJ1-5	TRBD1	ASSVNTGVSGNQPQH
13	TRBV11-1	TRBJ1-1	TRBD1	ASSLEQGALDEAF
13	TRBV30	TRBJ1-5	-	AWSVIGRNNQPQH
13	TRBV29-1	TRBJ2-7	-	SVEGLGTVSYEQY
13	TRBV7-8	TRBJ2-3	-	ASSTGLPSTDTQY
12	TRBV9	TRBJ2-3	-	ASSVAMSSDTQY
13	TRBV19	TRBJ2-7	TRBD1	ASSNIYNRGHEQY
13	TRBV7-8	TRBJ1-1	-	ASRDQRGSDTEAF
13	TRBV6-5	TRBJ2-2	TRBD1	ASSSGTGDTGELF
14	TRBV5-1	TRBJ2-5	TRBD2	ASSLSVAGDGGAQY
15	TRBV5-6	TRBJ2-4	TRBD1	ASSRIKDRVGKNIQY
11	TRBV6-1	TRBJ1-1	-	ASSENKRTEAF